This T cell receptor (beta chain) was recovered during a study of spatial heterogeneity in lung cancer (dated by TCRdb to the late 2010s). Some background on the complete study: Beta-chain transcripts were consistently detected in greater numbers than alpha-chain transcripts, which likely reflected higher beta-chain transcript abundance. In the raw uncorrected reads, each unique combination of TCR and UMI appeared more than ten times on average. TCR alpha and beta repertoires were quantitatively compared across multiple tumor regions, matched nontumor lung and blood in non-small cell lung cancer. The study linked features of the TCR repertoire to counts of nonsynonymous mutations, which were determined by whole-exome sequencing of tumor tissue. At surgery, both alpha and beta chains were TCR-sequenced in some 220 tumor regions, some 64 matched nontumor lung samples and a few dozen PBMC samples.

General study outcomes and caveats: Ubiquitous expanded tumor TCRs showed up in blood more often at tumor resection than at routine follow-up. Confirming at a functional level the hypothesis that regional TCRs recognize regional mutations was considered to require additional single-cell paired TCR alpha and beta sequencing.

This clonotype was detected many times. This clone's antigen is unknown. There are no base qualities to consult, and no much larger clone falls within one base. In the paper's terms, the time point label means: sample taken at primary tumor resection. The donors were around 69 patients from the lung TRACERx cohort who had early-stage, untreated non-small cell lung cancer. Whole RNA extracted from tumor and nontumor lung tissue, or from cryopreserved PBMC samples, was used for TCR sequencing without cell sorting. Patients were selected for TCR sequencing only if sufficient RNA was available from at least two tumor regions. From the cysteine up to the phenylalanine, the CDR3 has a length of 14 residues. Kept here is only the CDR3 DNA, which spans 42 bases and is read in frame from base 1. CDR1 and CDR2 are drawn from the germline V gene: SGHAT, FQNNGV. V drops 5 bases and J drops 5 bases, leaving 13 bases in between.

The protocol used for the library was 5' RACE. The listed sequencing device is NextSeq 500. To allow correction of PCR and sequencing errors, the TCR library protocol tagged every TCR cDNA molecule with a unique molecular identifier. The original pipeline was this. Decombinator tools were used for TCR identification, UMI-based error correction and CDR3 extraction. Expanded TCRs were defined as those above a frequency of 2 per 1,000, corresponding to the top 1% of the tumor frequency distribution. Renyi diversity was calculated using the R vegan package after each repertoire was subsampled 100 times to 5,000 TCRs. CDR3 similarity networks were constructed using string-kernel similarity of amino acid triplets, with links drawn between CDR3s whose pairwise similarity was above 0.82. Using fastp at Q25 and MiXCR, TCRdb reprocessed the public reads and kept productive beta chains. Every CDR3 protein is listed once, alongside the most common genes and DNA of its rows. These V and J calls originate from TCRdb's pipeline instead of the authors' own analysis. Within this sample are 45,000 to 55,000 distinct CDR3 sequences, with approximately 5.7% of them counted one time only. 11% of the sample comes from the top ten.

This sequence uses TRBV11-2 and TRBJ1-5, with the D gene call left open. This specimen consisted of PBMCs, obtained at surgery. This clonotype was obtained from a male donor with early-stage non-small cell lung cancer. The CDR3 in this case is CASSRRGLDQPQHF. The bases read TGTGCCAGCAGCAGACGCGGCCTCGATCAGCCCCAGCATTTT.